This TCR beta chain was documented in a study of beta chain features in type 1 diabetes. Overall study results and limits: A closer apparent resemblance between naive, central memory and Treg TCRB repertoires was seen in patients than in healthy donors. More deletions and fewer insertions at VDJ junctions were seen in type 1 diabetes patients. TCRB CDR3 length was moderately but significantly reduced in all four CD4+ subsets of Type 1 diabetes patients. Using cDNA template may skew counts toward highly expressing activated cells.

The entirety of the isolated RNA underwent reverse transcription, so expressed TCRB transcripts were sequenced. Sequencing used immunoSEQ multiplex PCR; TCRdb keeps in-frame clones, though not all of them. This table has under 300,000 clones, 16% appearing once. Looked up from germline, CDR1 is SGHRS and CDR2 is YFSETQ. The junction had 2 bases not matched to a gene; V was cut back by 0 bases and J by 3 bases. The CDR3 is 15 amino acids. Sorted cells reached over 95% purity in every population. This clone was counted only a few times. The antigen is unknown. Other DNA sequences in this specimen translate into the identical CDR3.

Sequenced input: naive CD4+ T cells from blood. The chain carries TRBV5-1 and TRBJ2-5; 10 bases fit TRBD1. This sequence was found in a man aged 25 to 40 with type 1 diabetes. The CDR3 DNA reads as TGCGCCAGCAGCTTGGCCGGGACAGGGGAAGAGACCCAGTACTTC. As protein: CASSLAGTGEETQYF.